This TCR beta chain was sequenced for a study of early T cells in non-severe SARS-CoV-2 infection. Overall study context: The input, bulk RNA from unsorted whole blood, was sequenced, and chains were unpaired. Study-level points and caveats: Private and CD4 specificities were missed by VDJdb matching, skewed to anti-spike CD8.

About this clonotype itself: Its antigen remains unidentified. The junction shows a germline mismatch at one end, possibly a read error.

Germline CDR1 and CDR2: SGHTA and FQGTGA. The length of the CDR3 is 15 residues. Unique molecular identifier tags were affixed to discrete cDNA molecules. Each CDR3 protein is one row after TCRdb ran MiXCR on the 5' RACE reads. The data hold roughly 120,000 distinct CDR3 sequences, with 15% observed a single time. Sequenced material: whole blood. This TCR was sampled from an adult who was a healthcare worker with PCR-confirmed SARS-CoV-2 infection or an uninfected control (not recorded which). The chain couples TRBV7-3 to TRBJ2-3; 9 bases fit TRBD2. In DNA, the CDR3 is TGTGCCAGCAGCATAACTAGCGGGCGCACAGATACGCAGTATTTT. Amino acids: CASSITSGRTDTQYF.